This entry lists 21 T cell receptor beta chains sequenced from one sample in a study of cytomegalovirus exposure and HLA in healthy donors. Data came from immunoSEQ multiplex PCR; TCRdb stores just in-frame clones and leaves some out. The table has tens of thousands of clones, approximately 93% seen once; the top ten hold approximately 3.3%. The sample was PBMCs. The receptors were sampled from a woman in her late teens or twenties in good health and CMV-seropositive.

This chain links TRBV6-5 with TRBJ2-1; D is unclear. Germline V CDR1 and CDR2: MNHEY, SVGAGI. The CDR3 has 14 amino acids. With 7 bases removed from V and 7 bases from J, the gap between germline ends came to 17 bases. The CDR3, as DNA: TGTGCCAGCACCAGACTTGAGCAGTGGAATGAGCAGTTCTTC. This gives the protein CASTRLEQWNEQFF.

This chain connects TRBV27 to TRBJ2-3; weak D call: TRBD1 (6 bases). Trimming cost V 6 bases and J 2 bases, with 12 bases left between them. This CDR3 region has 14 residues. Germline assignment: CDR1 MNHEY and CDR2 SMNVEV (reference sequence). CDR3 protein: CASRGQPDTDTQYF. The CDR3 DNA reads TGTGCCAGCAGGGGACAACCGGACACAGATACGCAGTATTTT.

The V call is TRBV13, the J call TRBJ1-4; possibly TRBD1 for D (5 bases). The CDR3 covers 15 residues. Trimming took 5 bases from V and 7 from J, leaving 17 bases between them. Germline loops: CDR1 PRHDT, CDR2 FYEKMQ (reference sequence). CDR3 DNA: TGTGCCAGCAGCCCGTCGGGTCAGGGAGGTGAAAAACTGTTTTTT. Its protein product is CASSPSGQGGEKLFF.

The J gene is TRBJ1-1, the V gene TRBV30; unclear D gene. Trimming cost V 4 bases and J 0 bases, with 6 bases left between them. CDR1 and CDR2 from the germline V gene are GTSNPN and SVGIG (reference sequence). There are 12 residues in the CDR3. The CDR3 loop reads CAWTGMNTEAFF. CDR3 coding DNA: TGTGCCTGGACCGGGATGAACACTGAAGCTTTCTTT.

The rearrangement links TRBV19 to TRBJ2-1; no firm D call. This CDR3 has 14 amino acids. Deletions cut 2 bases from V and 1 base from J, with 6 bases between. Germline V lookup: CDR1 LNHDA, CDR2 SQIVND (reference sequence). This CDR3 reads CASSITLSYNEQFF. CDR3 coding DNA: TGTGCCAGTAGTATAACACTATCCTACAATGAGCAGTTCTTC.

This clone has only one observation. For the CDR3, the DNA is TGTGCCAGCAGACCCACCTTATTGACAGATCCAGGAGAAAAACTGTTTTTT. Encoded protein: CASRPTLLTDPGEKLFF. V usage is TRBV27 and J usage is TRBJ1-4, with TRBD1 as a possible D gene (5 bases). Germline CDR1 MNHEY, CDR2 SMNVEV (reference sequence). V lost 6 bases and J 8 bases, leaving 25 bases between the germline ends. The CDR3 is 17 amino acids.

The J gene is TRBJ1-3, the V gene TRBV4-3, with D possibly being TRBD1 (6 bases). V lost 0 bases to trimming and J lost 0 bases, with 15 bases between them. Germline loops: CDR1 LGHNA, CDR2 YSLEER. The CDR3 covers 18 residues. The DNA for the CDR3 is TGCGCCAGCAGCCAAGATTGGGTTAGGGGGAACTCTGGAAACACCATATATTTT. Protein sequence: CASSQDWVRGNSGNTIYF.

The chain has TRBV19 and TRBJ1-5; 7 bases are a match to TRBD1. Germline V gene sequence: CDR1 LNHDA, CDR2 SQIVND (reference sequence). This CDR3 region has 13 residues. Trimming at V came to 4 bases and at J to 7 bases, leaving 4 bases not matched to a gene. CDR3 protein: CASSRDREQPQHF. The CDR3 DNA is TGTGCCAGTAGTAGAGACAGGGAACAGCCCCAGCATTTT.

As DNA, the CDR3 is TGTGCCACGGGGTCGGTTTCCTACGAGCAGTACTTC. Residues: CATGSVSYEQYF. The J gene is TRBJ2-7, the V gene TRBV6-1, with D maybe TRBD2 (5 bases). CDR1 is MNHNS and CDR2 is SASEGT in the germline V gene. The CDR3 spans 12 residues. V was pared by 10 bases and J by 1 base, with 11 bases between.

The V call is TRBV11-2, the J call TRBJ1-1, with TRBD1 as a possible D gene (6 bases). Looked up from germline, CDR1 is SGHAT and CDR2 is FQNNGV. Trimming left V 0 bases short and J 3 bases short, with 17 bases between. The CDR3 extends over 17 amino acids. The CDR3 DNA is TGTGCCAGCAGCTTAGATATATACAGGGCCGGGGACACTGAAGCTTTCTTT. Residues: CASSLDIYRAGDTEAFF.

V gene TRBV10-3 combines with J gene TRBJ1-2; D is undetermined. The length of the CDR3 is 17 residues. The V and J ends lost 9 bases and 2 bases respectively, with 25 bases between them. CDR1 ENHRY and CDR2 SYGVKD come from the germline V gene. Here the CDR3 DNA reads TGTGCCATACAAAGAGGGAGAGCAGGATTACCGAACTATGGCTACACCTTC. Translating gives CAIQRGRAGLPNYGYTF.

This clone has just one count. V gene TRBV6-6 combines with J gene TRBJ1-1; the D gene is possibly TRBD1 (5 bases). V lost 6 bases and J 1 base, leaving 12 bases between the germline ends. CDR1 is MNHNY, CDR2 SVGAGI, per germline (reference sequence). The CDR3 has 14 amino acids. CDR3: CASSPRGGNTEAFF. CDR3 DNA sequence: TGTGCCAGCAGCCCCCGGGGGGGGAACACTGAAGCTTTCTTT.

The chain combines TRBV11-2 with TRBJ1-1, with a tentative D call TRBD1 (6 bases). The CDR3 is 15 residues long. The germline V gene has CDR1 SGHAT and CDR2 FQNNGV. Trimming left V 8 bases short and J 0 bases short, with 16 bases between. This chain's CDR3 is CASQGSSFLNTEAFF. In DNA form, the CDR3 reads TGTGCCAGCCAGGGGTCCTCTTTCTTGAACACTGAAGCTTTCTTT.

This clone showed up just once. The chain couples TRBV7-3 to TRBJ2-1, with 7 bases that match TRBD2. Germline CDR1 SGHTA, CDR2 FQGTGA. V lost 3 bases, J lost 3 bases, and 8 bases stayed unmatched. This CDR3 is built from 16 residues. DNA for the CDR3: TGTGCCAGCAGCTTTGTCGGGTCGGGAGGCTACAATGAGCAGTTCTTC. It is translated as CASSFVGSGGYNEQFF.

The V call is TRBV11-3, the J call TRBJ2-1, with TRBD2 identical over 15 bases. Trimming at V came to 5 bases and at J to 6 bases, leaving 11 bases not matched to a gene. CDR1 SGHNT and CDR2 YENEEA come from the germline V gene. The CDR3 extends over 18 amino acids. Here the CDR3 DNA reads TGTGCCAGCAGCCAATTCAACGGACTAGCGGGAGGGGGCAATGAGCAGTTCTTC. The encoded protein is CASSQFNGLAGGGNEQFF.

The chain couples TRBV9 to TRBJ2-1; no firm D call. Germline CDR1 and CDR2: SGDLS and YYNGEE. V gave up 4 bases and J gave up 0 bases, with 8 bases separating them. The length of the CDR3 is 14 residues. This chain's CDR3 is CASSPAGSYNEQFF. The CDR3 bases are TGTGCCAGCAGCCCCGCCGGCTCCTACAATGAGCAGTTCTTC.

The chain joins TRBV9 to TRBJ2-5; weak D call: TRBD1 (6 bases). The V and J ends lost 3 bases and 3 bases respectively, with 18 bases between them. This CDR3 has 16 residues. The germline V gene encodes CDR1 SGDLS and CDR2 YYNGEE. The CDR3 is CASSAQSGQPKETQYF. The CDR3 DNA sequence: TGTGCCAGCAGCGCGCAGTCGGGACAACCAAAAGAGACCCAGTACTTC.

V is TRBV19 and J is TRBJ1-5; 11 bases agree with TRBD1. V lost 1 base, J lost 0 bases, and 8 bases stayed unmatched. CDR1 LNHDA and CDR2 SQIVND come from the germline V gene (reference sequence). This CDR3 contains 19 residues. The CDR3 reads CASSIADRGHAFSNQPQHF. CDR3 coding DNA: TGTGCCAGTAGTATAGCGGACAGGGGGCACGCTTTTAGCAATCAGCCCCAGCATTTT.

The chain combines TRBV15 with TRBJ2-7; D not certain. Germline V lookup: CDR1 LNHNV, CDR2 YYDKDF (reference sequence). V was shortened by 2 bases and J by 2 bases, with 16 bases between the two germline ends. The CDR3 extends over 16 amino acids. The CDR3 sequence: CATSRNRPGLTYEQYF. The CDR3 DNA reads TGTGCCACCAGCAGAAACCGACCGGGTCTGACCTACGAGCAGTACTTC. The full variable domain, its missing parts supplied by reference TRBV15 and TRBJ2-7, is DAMVIQNPRYQVTQFGKPVTLSCSQTLNHNVMYWYQQKSSQAPKLLFHYYDKDFNNEADTPDNFQSRRPNTSFCFLDIRSPGLGDTAMYLCATSRNRPGLTYEQYFGPGTRLTVT.

This clone was detected only once. The chain recombines TRBV6-1 with TRBJ2-1; possibly TRBD2 for D (5 bases). Germline CDR1 and CDR2: MNHNS and SASEGT. V was shortened by 4 bases and J by 0 bases, with 13 bases between the two germline ends. The CDR3 has 16 amino acids. CDR3 coding DNA: TGTGCCAGCAGTGCCCTTGATGGGAGCTCCTACAATGAGCAGTTCTTC. Translated: CASSALDGSSYNEQFF.

V is TRBV4-2 and J is TRBJ1-1, with a possible D match to TRBD1 (5 bases). V lost 0 bases, J lost 7 bases, and 9 bases lay in between. Per the germline V gene, CDR1 is LGHNA and CDR2 is YNFKEQ. This CDR3 is 13 amino acids long. Written as DNA, the CDR3 is TGTGCCAGCAGCCAAGAAGGAACAGGTGAAGCTTTCTTT. Its protein product is CASSQEGTGEAFF.